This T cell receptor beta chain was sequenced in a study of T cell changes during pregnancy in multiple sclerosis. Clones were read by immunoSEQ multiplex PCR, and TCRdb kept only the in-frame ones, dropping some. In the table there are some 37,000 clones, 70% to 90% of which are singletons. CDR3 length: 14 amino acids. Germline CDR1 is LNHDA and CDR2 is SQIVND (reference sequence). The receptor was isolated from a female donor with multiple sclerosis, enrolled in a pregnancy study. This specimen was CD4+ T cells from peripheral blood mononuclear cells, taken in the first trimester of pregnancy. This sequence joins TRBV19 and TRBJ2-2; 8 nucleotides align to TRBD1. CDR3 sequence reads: CTDRELVGPGELFF. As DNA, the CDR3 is TGTACGGACAGGGAGTTGGTGGGGCCCGGGGAGCTGTTTTTT.